Listed here are 12 T cell receptor beta chains from one sample, sequenced in a study of T cells in Graves' hyperthyroidism and ophthalmopathy. Regions amplified from RNA transcripts were the TCR beta CDR3 regions. TCR CDR3 underwent first-round RT-PCR with the HTBI primer set. TCRdb fed the multiplex PCR reads into MiXCR, producing one record per CDR3 protein. The table shows roughly 200,000 distinct CDR3 sequences, with 15% to 20% occurring only once. Source material: blood. The source of these receptors is a middle-aged man with Graves' hyperthyroidism.

This clonotype was observed at least ten times. The chain is built from TRBV6-5 and TRBJ2-1, with D possibly matching TRBD2 (5 bases). This CDR3 is 16 amino acids long. Germline V gene lookup returns CDR1 MNHEY and CDR2 SVGAGI. Trimming left V 0 bases short and J 2 bases short, with 11 bases between. CDR3 coding DNA: TGTGCCAGCAGTTACTCGGGAGTACCTCCCTACAATGAGCAGTTCTTC. This translates into CASSYSGVPPYNEQFF.

This clonotype was detected only a few times. The chain joins TRBV4-3 to TRBJ2-7; tentatively, D is TRBD2 (6 bases). The CDR3 totals 14 residues. V was cut by 5 bases and J by 0 bases, with 11 bases left in between. The germline gives CDR1 LGHNA, CDR2 YSLEER. In nucleotides, the CDR3 is TGCGCCAGCAGCTTGGTGCGGGGCTCCTACGAGCAGTACTTC. The encoded protein is CASSLVRGSYEQYF.

This clonotype was detected many times. The chain uses TRBV7-9 and TRBJ1-6, with a tentative D call TRBD1 (5 bases). CDR1 SEHNR and CDR2 FQNEAQ come from the germline V gene (reference sequence). V was trimmed by 3 bases and J by 7 bases, leaving 10 bases between them. This CDR3 contains 14 residues. The CDR3 nucleotides read TGTGCCAGCAGCTTTGGGGGGGAAAATTCACCCCTCCACTTT. Its translation: CASSFGGENSPLHF.

This clonotype appeared a few times. The rearrangement joins TRBV25-1 to TRBJ2-3, with D possibly called TRBD1 or TRBD2 (5 bases each). The germline gives CDR1 MGHDK, CDR2 SYGVNS. The CDR3 runs to 14 residues. The V end was cut by 1 base, the J end by 0 bases, with 5 bases between. Here the CDR3 reads CASSEWGSTDTQYF. As DNA, the CDR3 is TGTGCCAGCAGTGAATGGGGGAGCACAGATACGCAGTATTTT.

This clonotype was seen more than once but under ten times. The V and J genes are TRBV10-1 and TRBJ2-6, with D unresolved. CDR1 is WNHNN, CDR2 SYGVQD, per germline (reference sequence). The CDR3 has 12 amino acids. Trimming left V 4 bases short and J 5 bases short, with 3 bases between. The CDR3 DNA reads as TGCGCCAGCAGTGGCCGGGCCAACGTCCTGACTTTC. Its translation: CASSGRANVLTF.

This clonotype has more than one count but fewer than ten. The chain carries TRBV13 and TRBJ2-7; 12 nucleotides agree with TRBD2. Germline assignment: CDR1 PRHDT and CDR2 FYEKMQ (reference sequence). V lost 0 bases, J lost 2 bases, and 11 bases stayed unmatched. The CDR3 covers 19 residues. CDR3 nucleotide sequence: TGTGCCAGCAGCTTAGGCCAGCCTAGCGGGGGGGATTTAACCTACGAGCAGTACTTC. Translated, it gives CASSLGQPSGGDLTYEQYF.

This clonotype was counted many times. The J gene is TRBJ2-3, the V gene TRBV6-2 or TRBV6-3, with 7 bases aligning to TRBD2. This CDR3 spans 13 amino acids. Germline loops: CDR1 MNHEY, CDR2 SVGEGT. V was clipped by 8 bases and J by 4 bases; unmatched bases: 6. The CDR3 DNA follows: TGTGCCAGCTGGGGAGGGACGGCAGATACGCAGTATTTT. Its translation is CASWGGTADTQYF.

This clonotype was counted only a few times. The chain is built from TRBV20-1 and TRBJ1-2; TRBD1 is a possible D gene (5 bases). Per the germline V gene, CDR1 is DFQATT and CDR2 is SNEGSKA (reference sequence). Trimming left V 6 bases short and J 8 bases short, with 16 bases between. The CDR3 is made up of 12 amino acids. The CDR3 nucleotides are TGCAGTGCCCCCCAAGGGGCGCAGGGCTACACCTTC. It codes for CSAPQGAQGYTF.

In regard to this clonotype: A much larger clone differs from this one at a single base, so this may be a read error. The genes are TRBV7-2 and TRBJ2-1; TRBD1 aligns across 9 bases. Germline CDR1 reads SGHTA; CDR2 reads FQGNSA. There are 14 residues in the CDR3. The V segment lost 5 bases and the J segment 9 bases; nucleotides outside the gene matches: 8. The CDR3 DNA follows: TGTGCCAGCAGCCCAAGACAGGGGGAGAGTGAGCAGTTCTTC. Its translation is CASSPRQGESEQFF.

Comments on this clonotype: This may come from a read error, since a much larger clone is one base off. This chain links TRBV7-2 with TRBJ2-3, with D uncertain. Trimming took off 8 bases at V and 1 base at J, with 4 bases between the two ends. The length of the CDR3 is 11 residues. Germline lookup yields CDR1 SGHTA and CDR2 FQGNSA. The CDR3 loop reads CASGRTDTQYF. CDR3 nucleotides: TGTGCCAGCGGGCGCACAGATACGCAGTATTTT.

V is TRBV29-1 and J is TRBJ1-1; D gene unclear. Trimming shortened V by 6 bases and J by 0 bases, and 8 bases separated the two germline ends. Germline V CDR1 and CDR2: SQVTM, ANQGSEA. This CDR3 region has 12 residues. CDR3 in amino acids: CSVGRMNTEAFF. The CDR3 bases are TGCAGCGTCGGGAGAATGAACACTGAAGCTTTCTTT.

The chain uses TRBV18 and TRBJ2-1; TRBD1 matches at 8 bases. The germline gives CDR1 KGHSH, CDR2 LQKENI. J gave up 4 bases and V 8 bases, and 10 bases lay outside the gene matches. The CDR3 is 15 residues long. The CDR3: CASPLSGTGYNEQFF. For the CDR3, the DNA is TGTGCCAGCCCACTCTCCGGGACAGGTTACAATGAGCAGTTCTTC.